The following is a T cell receptor beta chain sequence with its context. This specimen belongs to a study of blood T cell repertoires in COVID-19. On the study more broadly: The United States, Italy and Spain supplied acute and convalescent COVID-19 samples.

The germline V gene encodes CDR1 SGHDT and CDR2 YYEEEE. This CDR3 is built from 15 residues. The ends were cut back, 1 base at V and 0 bases at J, with 8 bases in the middle. Libraries were prepared by immunoSEQ multiplex PCR; TCRdb keeps only in-frame clonotypes and omits some of them. The table shows some 140,000 clones, with around 83% occurring only once. V is TRBV5-6 and J is TRBJ1-5; D unclear. The sample consisted of peripheral blood. This TCR came from an older woman with COVID-19, enrolled during active disease. The CDR3 protein is CASSLRVSSNQPQHF. The CDR3 bases are TGTGCCAGCAGCTTGCGAGTGTCTAGCAATCAGCCCCAGCATTTT.